Below, one T cell receptor (beta chain) is given with its context. These data belong to a study of blood T cell repertoires in COVID-19. The CDR3 is 15 residues long. Germline V gives CDR1 SGHVS, CDR2 FNYEAQ. With V trimmed by 3 bases and J by 5 bases, 9 bases remained unmatched. The data were produced by immunoSEQ multiplex PCR, yet TCRdb's version contains in-frame clones alone and is incomplete. The sample has approximately 460,000 clones, about 91% seen once. The sequence was collected from a man younger than 30 with COVID-19, enrolled during active disease. The chain has TRBV7-6 and TRBJ2-5, with 7 positions matching TRBD2. The specimen sequenced was peripheral blood. CDR3 nucleotide sequence: TGTGCCAGCAGCTTGGGTGGGGGACTACACGAGACCCAGTACTTC. Encoded protein: CASSLGGGLHETQYF.